This T cell receptor beta chain derives from a study of post-analysis software for immune sequencing data. TCR beta cDNA libraries included unique molecular identifiers. MiXCR, run by TCRdb on the PCR reads, gives a single entry per CDR3 protein. Of approximately 150,000 distinct CDR3 sequences in the sample, 30% were seen once. CDR3 length: 14 amino acids. Trimming cost V 5 bases and J 5 bases; bases outside gene matches: 5. A word on this clonotype: Its antigen remains unidentified.

General observations from the study: TRBV segments more frequent in patients than in controls numbered several and included TRBV5-6, TRBV5-1 and TRBV20-1.

The material sequenced was blood. The receptor was derived from a girl under 18 with multiple sclerosis. The V gene is TRBV12-3 or TRBV12-4, the J gene TRBJ2-1, with 8 bases fitting TRBD2. The CDR3 region has the DNA TGTGCCAGCAGTATATATAGCGGGAACAATGAGCAGTTCTTC. Translating it yields CASSIYSGNNEQFF.